Described below is a single TCR beta chain sequence and its context. As yet, its antigen is unknown. The sample is drawn from a study of response to subunit inactivated influenza vaccine. Study observations and caveats: New T cells are recruited in small numbers by each seasonal influenza vaccination, according to the authors' suggestion.

TCRdb independently ran MiXCR on the RT-PCR reads; one entry per CDR3 protein. The sample lists roughly 710,000 distinct CDR3 sequences; 14% were seen once. CDR1 and CDR2 (germline): KGHDR, SFDVKD. The CDR3 is 13 amino acids. The V segment lost 9 bases and the J segment 0 bases; nucleotides outside the gene matches: 4. The V call is TRBV24-1, the J call TRBJ2-7, with 7 bases identical to TRBD1. The clonotype was recovered from a man aged 50 to 59 who received an inactivated influenza vaccine. Sample: PBMCs from blood, taken about 14 days before vaccination. The CDR3 DNA sequence: TGTGCCACCGGACAGGAAAACTCCTACGAGCAGTACTTC. Translation: CATGQENSYEQYF.